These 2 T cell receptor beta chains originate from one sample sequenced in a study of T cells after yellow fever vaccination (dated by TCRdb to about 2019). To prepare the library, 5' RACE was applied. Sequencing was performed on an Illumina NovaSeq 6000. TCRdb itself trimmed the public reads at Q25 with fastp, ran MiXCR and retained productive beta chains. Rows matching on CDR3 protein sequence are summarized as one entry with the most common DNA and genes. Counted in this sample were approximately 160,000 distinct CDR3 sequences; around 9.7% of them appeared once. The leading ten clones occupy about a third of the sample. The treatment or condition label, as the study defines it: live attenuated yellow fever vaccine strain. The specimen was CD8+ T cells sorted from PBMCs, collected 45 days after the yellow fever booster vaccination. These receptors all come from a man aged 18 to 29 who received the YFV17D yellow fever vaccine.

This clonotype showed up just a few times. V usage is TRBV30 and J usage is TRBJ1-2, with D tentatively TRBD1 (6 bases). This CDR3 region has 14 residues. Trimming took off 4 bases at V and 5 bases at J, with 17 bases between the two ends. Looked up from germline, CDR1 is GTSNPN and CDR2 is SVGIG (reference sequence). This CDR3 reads CAWTHTGRVYGYTF. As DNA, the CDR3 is TGTGCCTGGACTCATACAGGGAGGGTATATGGCTACACCTTC.

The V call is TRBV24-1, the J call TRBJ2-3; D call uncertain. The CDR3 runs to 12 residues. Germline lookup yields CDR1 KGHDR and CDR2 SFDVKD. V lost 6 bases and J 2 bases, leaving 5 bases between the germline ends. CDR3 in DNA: TGTGCCACCAGTTTTTCCACAGATACGCAGTATTTT. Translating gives CATSFSTDTQYF.